This TCR beta chain was identified during a study of blood T cell repertoires in COVID-19. Study information: PBMCs, B-cell-depleted T cells, or T cells provided the cDNA or gDNA that made up the material.

As processed by the authors: Reference gene primer amplification gave estimated nucleated cell counts. Sequenced by immunoSEQ multiplex PCR; TCRdb stores in-frame clones only, minus some. V, J and clone size reflect that table, while D and trimming were determined from the DNA. The table shows some 250,000 clones, with about 86% occurring only once. The age range of participants was about 18 to 95 years, with residence in under 30 US areas. Participants reported their clinical history, and cohort assignment relied on those reports. The J segment lost 5 bases and the V segment lost 4 bases, leaving 7 bases of the junction unmatched. The CDR3 runs 14 residues. Per germline, CDR1 SQVTM and CDR2 ANQGSEA.

The source of this sequence is a woman between 40 and 55 years old with acute COVID-19. V usage is TRBV29-1 and J usage is TRBJ2-1, with TRBD2 identical over 8 bases. The sequencing sample was made of PBMCs or T cells enriched from blood (not recorded which). Here the CDR3 reads CSVAGTSSNNEQFF. CDR3 DNA sequence: TGCAGCGTTGCCGGGACTAGTTCCAACAATGAGCAGTTCTTC.